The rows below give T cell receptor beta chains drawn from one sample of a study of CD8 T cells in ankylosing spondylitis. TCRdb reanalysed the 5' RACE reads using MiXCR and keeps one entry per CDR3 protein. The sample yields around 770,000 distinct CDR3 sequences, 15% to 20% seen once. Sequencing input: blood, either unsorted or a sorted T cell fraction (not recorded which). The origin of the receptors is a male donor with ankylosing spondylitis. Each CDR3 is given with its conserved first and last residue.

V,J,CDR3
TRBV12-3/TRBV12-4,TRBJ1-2,CATTTGGGYGYTF
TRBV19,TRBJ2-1,CASSTDSSSYNEQFF
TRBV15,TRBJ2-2,CATSRVASGGGGELFF
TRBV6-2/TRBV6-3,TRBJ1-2,CASSYSPGYGYTF
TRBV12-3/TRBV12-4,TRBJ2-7,CASSSSGRVYEQYF
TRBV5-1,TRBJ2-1,CASSPTGTSGYNEQFF
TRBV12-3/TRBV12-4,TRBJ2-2,CASSLRTPRNTGELFF
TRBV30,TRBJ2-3,CAWSGSFTDTQYF
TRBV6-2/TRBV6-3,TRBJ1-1,CASTADTRTEAFF
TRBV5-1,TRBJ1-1,CASSSWTGALNTEAFF
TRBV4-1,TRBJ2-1,CASSPETSANEQFF
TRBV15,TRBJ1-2,CATSMGQGLYYGYTF
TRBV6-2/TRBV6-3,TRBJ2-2,CASSYVRTLNTGELFF
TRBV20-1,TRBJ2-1,CSAASLAGAYNEQFF
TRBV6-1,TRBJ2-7,CASELPDRGLSYEQYF
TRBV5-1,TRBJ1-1,CASSWEGGMNTEAFF
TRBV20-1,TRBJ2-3,CSAREGGPTDTQYF
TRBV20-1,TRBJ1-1,CSADRGAEAFF
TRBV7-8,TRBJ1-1,CASSTPLRGMNTEAFF
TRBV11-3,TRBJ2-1,CASSRSGGLYNEQFF
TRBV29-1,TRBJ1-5,CTIPSVEGRLGNQPQHF
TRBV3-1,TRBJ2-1,CASSRPQLAPGEQFF
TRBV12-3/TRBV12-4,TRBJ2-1,CASTGGAGGNSDEQFF
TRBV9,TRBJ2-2,CASSVVSTTGELFF
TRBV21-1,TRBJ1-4,CASRARGSGTNEKLFF
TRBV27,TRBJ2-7,CASGYRGSYEQYF